This T cell receptor beta chain was retrieved from a study of cytomegalovirus exposure and HLA in healthy donors. Findings of the study overall: Analysis was carried out at a later point, and it linked a missense DCLRE1C variant to TCR beta V- and J-gene trimming.

The CDR3 contains 13 residues. The V gene lost 6 bases and the J gene lost 1 base, with 9 bases spanning the gap. Germline lookup yields CDR1 MNHNY and CDR2 SVGAGI (reference sequence). PCR was performed using 60 Vbeta and 13 Jbeta primers. Using immunoSEQ multiplex PCR, the repertoire was profiled, and TCRdb retains in-frame clones only, with some absent. The sample contains some 100,000 clones, roughly 83% of which appear only once. A remark on this clone: Its antigen remains unknown.

The sample consisted of PBMCs. This chain connects TRBV6-6 to TRBJ1-1; D might be TRBD1 (5 bases). This receptor was obtained from a female donor in good health and CMV-seropositive. The CDR3 DNA reads as TGTGCCAGCAGGAATACAGGGAACACTGAAGCTTTCTTT. As protein: CASRNTGNTEAFF.